The 30 T cell receptor beta chains given below trace back to one sample, sequenced in a study of cytomegalovirus exposure and HLA in healthy donors (dated by TCRdb to the late 2010s). The protocol used for the library was the immunoSEQ multiplex PCR assay. The multiplex PCR relied on a mix of 60 forward primers for TCR Vbeta segments and 13 reverse primers for TCR Jbeta segments. In TCRdb, the immuneACCESS table is reduced to in-frame sequences with V and J assigned. These tables do not hold every clone; where another copy was compared, an unresolved V gene accounts for under half, and the others remain unexplained. For this sample the table gives some 220,000 clones, of which almost 85% were detected only once. Clones ranked in the top ten supply approximately 0.5% of the sample. The sequencing input was PBMCs. Receptor source: a middle-aged woman in good health and CMV-seronegative.

The rearrangement joins TRBV19 to TRBJ2-1; TRBD2 might be the D (5 bases). V shed 10 bases and J shed 9 bases, with 16 bases lying between them. This CDR3 is 12 amino acids long. The V gene's germline CDR1 is LNHDA and CDR2 SQIVND (reference sequence). The CDR3 DNA follows: TGTGCCACGCGAAACATAGCGCCTGAGCAGTTCTTC. Translating gives CATRNIAPEQFF.

The V gene is TRBV11-3, the J gene TRBJ2-1; maybe TRBD1 (6 bases). V was pared by 5 bases and J by 3 bases, with 14 bases between. CDR1 and CDR2 (germline): SGHNT, YENEEA. The CDR3 length is 15 residues. Here the CDR3 DNA reads TGTGCCAGCAGCCTAAAACAGGGATTCTACAATGAGCAGTTCTTC. Translation: CASSLKQGFYNEQFF.

This sequence joins TRBV11-2 and TRBJ2-5; D is unclear. Between the trimmed V and J ends, which lost 5 bases and 5 bases, there was a span of 18 bases. This CDR3 spans 15 amino acids. Germline values: CDR1 SGHAT, CDR2 FQNNGV. The CDR3 sequence is CASSIGSFVWETQYF. The CDR3 DNA reads TGTGCCAGCAGCATCGGGTCTTTTGTATGGGAGACCCAGTACTTC.

The chain joins TRBV29-1 to TRBJ2-3; 15 bases match TRBD2. V dropped 5 bases and J dropped 6; count of bases not matched to a gene: 6. Germline loops: CDR1 SQVTM, CDR2 ANQGSEA. The CDR3 contains 15 residues. CDR3 nucleotides: TGCAGCGTTCGGACTAGCGGGGGGGCCAGGGATACGCAGTATTTT. This encodes CSVRTSGGARDTQYF.

V is TRBV7-8 and J is TRBJ2-2, with 7 nucleotides matching TRBD2. The germline CDR1 and CDR2 sequences are SGHVS and FQNEAQ. This CDR3 has 15 residues. V dropped 5 bases and J dropped 5; count of bases not matched to a gene: 8. CDR3 in amino acids: CASSPGLVGTGELFF. CDR3 sequence (DNA): TGTGCCAGCAGCCCTGGACTAGTGGGTACCGGGGAGCTGTTTTTT.

This clone was observed a few times. This chain uses TRBV7-9 with TRBJ2-1; D call uncertain. Germline CDR1 is SEHNR and CDR2 is FQNEAQ (reference sequence). The CDR3 is 12 amino acids. The ends were cut back, 1 base at V and 8 bases at J, with 6 bases in the middle. CDR3 DNA: TGTGCCAGCAGCTTAGGACATTATGAGCAGTTCTTC. The encoded protein is CASSLGHYEQFF.

The chain employs TRBV18 and TRBJ2-5; 10 bases fit TRBD1. Per germline, CDR1 KGHSH and CDR2 LQKENI. The junction had 4 bases not matched to a gene; V was cut back by 1 base and J by 5 bases. This CDR3 spans 15 amino acids. CDR3 region: CASSPRDRGTETQYF. The CDR3 DNA reads TGTGCCAGCTCACCACGGGACAGGGGAACGGAGACCCAGTACTTC.

The J gene is TRBJ2-6, the V gene TRBV7-3; a possible D gene is TRBD1 (5 bases). V lost 4 bases and J lost 2, with 9 bases in between. CDR3 length: 15 residues. Germline lookup yields CDR1 SGHTA and CDR2 FQGTGA. The CDR3 spells CASSSTVPGANVLTF. The CDR3 bases are TGTGCCAGCAGCTCGACAGTTCCTGGGGCCAACGTCCTGACTTTC.

V is TRBV6-5 and J is TRBJ1-1; perhaps TRBD1 as D (6 bases). Germline CDR1 reads MNHEY; CDR2 reads SVGAGI. The CDR3 loop spans 15 amino acids. V was pared by 5 bases and J by 4 bases, with 17 bases between. CDR3 sequence (DNA): TGTGCCAGCAGTGCCCACAGGGTTGGTGGCACTGAAGCTTTCTTT. This sequence encodes CASSAHRVGGTEAFF.

This sequence joins TRBV19 and TRBJ1-5; maybe TRBD1 (6 bases). Germline CDR1 reads LNHDA; CDR2 reads SQIVND (reference sequence). V lost 6 bases and J 4 bases, leaving 16 bases between the germline ends. This CDR3 comprises 15 residues. This CDR3 reads CASSSLDRVNQPQHF. The CDR3 coding sequence is TGTGCCAGTAGCTCCTTGGACAGAGTAAATCAGCCCCAGCATTTT.

The chain joins TRBV11-2 to TRBJ2-2; 8 nucleotides align to TRBD1. The CDR3 is made up of 15 amino acids. Unmatched junction bases numbered 7, after V lost 5 bases and J lost 5 bases. CDR1 SGHAT and CDR2 FQNNGV come from the germline V gene. Written as DNA, the CDR3 is TGTGCCAGCAGCCGTCAGGGGGCGGGGACCGGGGAGCTGTTTTTT. Amino acid sequence: CASSRQGAGTGELFF.

The J gene is TRBJ2-5, the V gene TRBV4-1; no clear D gene. The end of the DNA fits TRBJ2-7 better, so the J call may be wrong. The CDR3 extends over 15 amino acids. Germline V CDR1 and CDR2: MGHRA, YSYEKL. The CDR3, as DNA: TGCGCCAGCAGAGCAACAGCCACCCCGGCCTACGAGCAGTACTTC. As protein: CASRATATPAYEQYF.

The V and J genes are TRBV4-3 and TRBJ2-7; no reliable D call. Germline V gene data show CDR1 as LGHNA and CDR2 as YSLEER. V was cut by 1 base and J by 4 bases, with 8 bases left in between. The CDR3 spans 13 residues. The CDR3 DNA reads TGCGCCAGCAGCCAAGGGCTAGGATACGAGCAGTACTTC. Translating it yields CASSQGLGYEQYF.

The J gene is TRBJ2-5, the V gene TRBV5-1, with 13 bases identical to TRBD2. CDR3 length: 16 amino acids. CDR1 SGHRS and CDR2 YFSETQ come from the germline V gene. The junction had 8 bases not matched to a gene; V was cut back by 4 bases and J by 5 bases. CDR3 sequence (DNA): TGCGCCAGCAGCCCCCGGACTAGCGGGGGTGGGGAGACCCAGTACTTC. Translation gives CASSPRTSGGGETQYF.

This clone was picked up a small number of times. At one boundary the junction diverges from the germline segment, which might be a read error. The V call is TRBV7-9, the J call TRBJ1-2, with 9 nucleotides matching TRBD1. Germline-derived CDR1 and CDR2 are SEHNR and FQNEAQ (reference sequence). The CDR3 totals 15 residues. This CDR3 reads CSSSLGAGQGYGYTF. The DNA for the CDR3 is TGTTCCAGCAGCTTAGGAGCGGGACAGGGTTATGGCTACACCTTC.

The chain couples TRBV7-2 to TRBJ2-7, with a weak D call TRBD2 (5 bases). This CDR3 contains 13 residues. Trimming cost V 6 bases and J 7 bases, with 16 bases left between them. Germline V CDR1 and CDR2: SGHTA, FQGNSA. This CDR3 reads CASRYDSSGEQYF. CDR3 DNA: TGTGCCAGCAGATATGACTCATCGGGGGAGCAGTACTTC.

The V call is TRBV14, the J call TRBJ1-6; the D is unclear. V lost 1 base and J lost 8, with 6 bases in between. This CDR3 is built from 13 residues. Per the germline V gene, CDR1 is SGHDN and CDR2 is FVKESK. The CDR3 protein is CASSQVVYSPLHF. In DNA, the CDR3 is TGTGCCAGCAGCCAAGTAGTCTATTCACCCCTCCACTTT.

The V call is TRBV6-6, the J call TRBJ2-1; D ambiguous. This CDR3 contains 13 residues. The V gene's germline CDR1 is MNHNY and CDR2 SVGAGI (reference sequence). The V end was cut by 2 bases, the J end by 3 bases, with 5 bases between. The CDR3 sequence: CASSYTDYNEQFF. CDR3 coding DNA: TGTGCCAGCAGTTACACTGACTACAATGAGCAGTTCTTC.

The V call is TRBV5-6, the J call TRBJ1-2, with 8 bases that match TRBD1. The CDR3 is 15 amino acids. The V gene end was trimmed by 0 bases and the J gene end by 7 bases; junction bases not matched to a gene: 8. The V gene's germline CDR1 is SGHDT and CDR2 YYEEEE. This chain's CDR3 is CASSLAGRGPGGYTF. CDR3 coding DNA: TGTGCCAGCAGCTTGGCCGGCAGGGGGCCTGGTGGCTACACCTTC. The full variable domain, completed using reference TRBV5-6 and TRBJ1-2, is DAGVTQSPTHLIKTRGQQVTLRCSPKSGHDTVSWYQQALGQGPQFIFQYYEEEERQRGNFPDRFSGHQFPNYSSELNVNALLLGDSALYLCASSLAGRGPGGYTFGSGTRLTVV.

The chain recombines TRBV7-9 with TRBJ1-6; D may be TRBD1 (6 bases). V lost 8 bases, J lost 8 bases, and 13 bases lay in between. Germline V CDR1 and CDR2: SEHNR, FQNEAQ (reference sequence). The CDR3 is 13 amino acids. The CDR3 loop is CASGGTVDSPLHF. As DNA, the CDR3 is TGTGCCAGCGGGGGCACGGTCGATTCACCCCTCCACTTT. Filled out from reference TRBV7-9 and TRBJ1-6, the complete variable domain reads DTGVSQNPRHKITKRGQNVTFRCDPISEHNRLYWYRQTLGQGPEFLTYFQNEAQLEKSRLLSDRFSAERPKGSFSTLEIQRTEQGDSAMYLCASGGTVDSPLHFGNGTRLTVT.

The chain's CDR3 is CASSRTKNSNQPQHF. The CDR3, as DNA: TGTGCCAGTAGCCGGACTAAAAATAGCAATCAGCCCCAGCATTTT. This chain connects TRBV19 to TRBJ1-5; D uncertain. This CDR3 comprises 15 residues. From germline, CDR1 is LNHDA and CDR2 SQIVND (reference sequence). Trimming cost V 6 bases and J 0 bases, with 12 bases left between them.

This chain uses TRBV18 with TRBJ2-3; D is undetermined. Germline-derived CDR1 and CDR2 are KGHSH and LQKENI. CDR3 length equals 14 residues. Trimming took off 3 bases at V and 0 bases at J, with 7 bases between the two ends. This CDR3 reads CASSPFSSTDTQYF. The DNA for the CDR3 is TGTGCCAGCTCACCGTTCTCTAGCACAGATACGCAGTATTTT.

V usage is TRBV11-3 and J usage is TRBJ2-7; weak D call: TRBD2 (7 bases). This CDR3 spans 14 amino acids. Trimming shortened V by 5 bases and J by 4 bases, and 15 bases separated the two germline ends. Germline-derived CDR1 and CDR2 are SGHNT and YENEEA. CDR3 region: CASSHREGKYEQYF. The CDR3 nucleotides read TGTGCCAGCAGCCACAGGGAGGGTAAATACGAGCAGTACTTC.

The rearrangement joins TRBV10-3 to TRBJ2-3, with 13 bases lining up with TRBD2. This CDR3 spans 21 amino acids. Germline CDR1 reads ENHRY; CDR2 reads SYGVKD. The trim removed 3 bases at V and 0 bases at J, leaving 15 bases unmatched. CDR3 amino acids: CAISDRPRLAGGLNSTDTQYF. In nucleotides, the CDR3 is TGTGCCATCAGTGACAGACCAAGACTAGCGGGGGGCCTTAATAGCACAGATACGCAGTATTTT.

The gene calls are TRBV6-5 and TRBJ1-5; the D is unclear. Germline values: CDR1 MNHEY, CDR2 SVGAGI. The V gene lost 0 bases and the J gene lost 5 bases, with 8 bases spanning the gap. The CDR3 is 14 residues long. CDR3 DNA sequence: TGTGCCAGCAGTTACTCGAACAGCTATCAGCCCCAGCATTTT. It encodes CASSYSNSYQPQHF.

A single count supports this clone. This chain connects TRBV10-3 to TRBJ1-2; tentative D call: TRBD1 (5 bases). The length of the CDR3 is 17 residues. Trimming shortened V by 0 bases and J by 2 bases, and 16 bases separated the two germline ends. Germline V gives CDR1 ENHRY, CDR2 SYGVKD. CDR3 coding DNA: TGTGCCATCAGTGAGTCTGCGGGATTGGCAGGGAACTATGGCTACACCTTC. Translating gives CAISESAGLAGNYGYTF.

In DNA, the CDR3 is TGTGCCAGCAAAGACAGGGGAAACTATGGCTACACCTTC. This codes for CASKDRGNYGYTF. The chain has TRBV6-6 and TRBJ1-2; the match to TRBD1 covers 8 bases. CDR3 length: 13 residues. V trimming: 7 bases; J trimming: 2 bases; junction bases outside the gene matches: 3. Germline-derived CDR1 and CDR2 are MNHNY and SVGAGI (reference sequence).

The gene calls are TRBV11-1 and TRBJ2-2; 10 positions agree with TRBD1. V shed 4 bases, J shed 7 bases, and the junction held 12 bases outside the gene matches. Germline V gene data show CDR1 as SGHAT and CDR2 as FQDESV (reference sequence). The CDR3 is 17 amino acids. CDR3 sequence: CASSSSTGGGINGELFF. For the CDR3, the DNA is TGTGCCAGCAGCTCTTCGACAGGGGGCGGAATTAACGGGGAGCTGTTTTTT. The whole variable domain, filled in from reference TRBV11-1 and TRBJ2-2, reads EAEVAQSPRYKITEKSQAVAFWCDPISGHATLYWYRQILGQGPELLVQFQDESVVDDSQLPKDRFSAERLKGVDSTLKIQPAELGDSAMYLCASSSSTGGGINGELFFGEGSRLTVL.

This sequence joins TRBV9 and TRBJ2-2, with 10 bases lining up with TRBD1. After removal of 0 bases from V and 7 bases from J, the junction contained 9 bases not matched to a gene. This CDR3 is 17 amino acids long. CDR1 and CDR2 (germline): SGDLS, YYNGEE. The CDR3 reads CASSVEGQGILNGELFF. CDR3 coding DNA: TGTGCCAGCAGCGTAGAGGGACAGGGGATTCTGAACGGGGAGCTGTTTTTT. The variable domain in full, completed from reference TRBV9 and TRBJ2-2, reads DSGVTQTPKHLITATGQRVTLRCSPRSGDLSVYWYQQSLDQGLQFLIQYYNGEERAKGNILERFSAQQFPDLHSELNLSSLELGDSALYFCASSVEGQGILNGELFFGEGSRLTVL.

The V call is TRBV14, the J call TRBJ2-5; weak D call: TRBD1 (5 bases). CDR1 is SGHDN, CDR2 FVKESK, per germline. V was clipped by 1 base and J by 0 bases, with 12 bases between them. The CDR3 spans 16 residues. The CDR3 region has the DNA TGTGCCAGCAGCCAAGGTCCGACAGCGTACCAAGAGACCCAGTACTTC. This sequence encodes CASSQGPTAYQETQYF.